This T cell receptor beta chain came from a study of CD8 T cells in ankylosing spondylitis. Findings of the study overall: Made up of roughly 8 highly homologous variants, a TCR beta motif appeared characteristic of ankylosing spondylitis blood.

TCRdb analysed the 5' RACE reads with MiXCR anew, one entry per CDR3 protein. The sample holds about 240,000 distinct CDR3 sequences; approximately 9% are singletons and the top ten take about 6.5%. This clonotype was seen repeatedly, ten times or more. The target antigen is unknown. The CDR3 is 15 amino acids. Germline CDR1 reads SGHTA; CDR2 reads FQGNSA. Trimming took 4 bases from V and 10 from J; bases not matched to a gene: 11. The sample taken for sequencing was blood, either unsorted or a sorted T cell fraction (not recorded which). This chain connects TRBV7-2 to TRBJ2-2; 8 positions agree with TRBD1. The receptor's source is a male donor with ankylosing spondylitis or in good health (not recorded which). DNA of the CDR3: TGTGCCAGCAGCTCCGACAGGGGTGTGCACCAGGAGCTGTTTTTT. It yields the protein CASSSDRGVHQELFF. Together with reference TRBV7-2 and TRBJ2-2, the CDR3 gives the full variable domain: GAGVSQSPSNKVTEKGKDVELRCDPISGHTALYWYRQSLGQGLEFLIYFQGNSAPDKSGLPSDRFSAERTGGSVSTLTIQRTQQEDSAVYLCASSSDRGVHQELFFGEGSRLTVL.